This T cell receptor beta chain was sequenced during a study of response to subunit inactivated influenza vaccine. On this clonotype itself: No antigen is known for it.

One entry per CDR3 protein, called by TCRdb with MiXCR from the RT-PCR reads. The sample contains 170,000 or so distinct CDR3 sequences, roughly a tenth of which appear only once. Whole-study findings and limits: Seasonal influenza vaccination, on each occasion, was suggested by the authors to recruit few new T cells.

CDR1 is SGHTA, CDR2 FQGNSA, per germline. This CDR3 is 12 amino acids long. The V gene lost 8 bases and the J gene lost 7 bases, with 14 bases spanning the gap. This rearrangement joins TRBV7-2 to TRBJ1-2, with D possibly being TRBD1 (5 bases). The receptor's source is a man aged 45 to 75 who received an inactivated influenza vaccine. This sample comprised CD8+ T cells sorted from PBMCs, obtained about 23 months after vaccination. CDR3 loop: CASEGSLGGYTF. The CDR3 nucleotides are TGTGCCAGCGAGGGGAGCTTGGGTGGCTACACCTTC. The whole variable domain, remainder taken from reference TRBV7-2 and TRBJ1-2, is GAGVSQSPSNKVTEKGKDVELRCDPISGHTALYWYRQSLGQGLEFLIYFQGNSAPDKSGLPSDRFSAERTGGSVSTLTIQRTQQEDSAVYLCASEGSLGGYTFGSGTRLTVV.